This T cell receptor beta chain was recovered during a study of OX40 agonist ivuxolimab in advanced cancers. Study details: Ivuxolimab was administered intravenously to patients at 0.01 to 10 mg/kg every 2 weeks. There were three patients with partial responses, one having hepatocellular carcinoma and two cutaneous melanoma.

Measured with immunoSEQ multiplex PCR; TCRdb has only the in-frame clones, and not every one. The data show about 24,000 clones, more than 75% seen once. Germline V gene sequence: CDR1 SGHDN, CDR2 FVKESK. The CDR3 runs 15 residues. The V end was cut by 1 base, the J end by 4 bases, with 8 bases between. This TCR was recovered from an adult with an advanced solid tumor such as melanoma, head and neck, liver or kidney cancer. The material was CD4+ or CD8+ T cells sorted from blood, obtained in a trial of the OX40 agonist ivuxolimab. V gene TRBV14 combines with J gene TRBJ1-6; possibly TRBD1 for D (5 bases). As DNA, the CDR3 is TGTGCCAGCAGCCAAGCGGGGGAGTATAATTCACCCCTCCACTTT. This gives the protein CASSQAGEYNSPLHF.